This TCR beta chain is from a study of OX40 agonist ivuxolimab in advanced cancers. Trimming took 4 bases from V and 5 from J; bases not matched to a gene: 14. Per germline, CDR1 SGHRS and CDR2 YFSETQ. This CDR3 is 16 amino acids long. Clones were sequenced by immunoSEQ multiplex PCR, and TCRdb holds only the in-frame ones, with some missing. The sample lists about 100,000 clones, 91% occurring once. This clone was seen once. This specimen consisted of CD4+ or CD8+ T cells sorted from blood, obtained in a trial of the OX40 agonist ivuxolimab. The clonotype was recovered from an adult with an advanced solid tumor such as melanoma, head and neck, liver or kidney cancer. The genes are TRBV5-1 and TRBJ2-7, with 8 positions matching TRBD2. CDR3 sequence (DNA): TGCGCCAGCAGCCTCGCGGCCAGCGGGAGAGTACACGAGCAGTACTTC. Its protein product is CASSLAASGRVHEQYF.